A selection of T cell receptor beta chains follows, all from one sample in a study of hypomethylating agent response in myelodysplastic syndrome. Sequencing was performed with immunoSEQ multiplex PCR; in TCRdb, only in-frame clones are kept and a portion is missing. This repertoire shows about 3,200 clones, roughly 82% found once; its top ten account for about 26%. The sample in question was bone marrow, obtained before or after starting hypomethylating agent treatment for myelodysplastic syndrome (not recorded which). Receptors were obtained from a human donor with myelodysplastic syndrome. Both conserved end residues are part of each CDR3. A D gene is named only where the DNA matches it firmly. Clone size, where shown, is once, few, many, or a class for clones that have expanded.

CDR3: CASSGGRGDEQYF; DNA: TGTGCCAGCAGCGGGGGCAGGGGCGACGAGCAGTACTTC; J: TRBJ2-7; D: NA; size: NA; V: TRBV7-9
CDR3: CASSLGAGGTDTQYF; DNA: TGTGCCAGCAGCTTAGGGGCGGGGGGCACAGATACGCAGTATTTT; J: TRBJ2-3; D: TRBD2; size: once; V: TRBV7-9
CDR3: CASSLASRSKNIQYF; DNA: TGTGCCAGCAGCTTAGCGTCGCGATCCAAAAACATTCAGTACTTC; J: TRBJ2-4; D: NA; size: NA; V: TRBV7-2
CDR3: CASSPGAGDYEQYF; DNA: TGTGCCAGCAGCCCAGGGGCAGGCGACTACGAGCAGTACTTC; J: TRBJ2-7; D: NA; size: few; V: TRBV7-9
CDR3: CASSLGGLQGITYNEQFF; DNA: TGCGCCAGCAGCTTGGGGGGCTTACAGGGGATTACCTACAATGAGCAGTTCTTC; J: TRBJ2-1; D: TRBD1; size: NA; V: TRBV5-1
CDR3: CASPARVILPINEQFF; DNA: TGTGCCAGCCCAGCCAGGGTTATTCTCCCTATCAATGAGCAGTTCTTC; J: TRBJ2-1; D: NA; size: NA; V: TRBV9
CDR3: CASSLTNTGELFF; DNA: TGTGCCAGCAGCCTAACTAACACCGGGGAGCTGTTTTTT; J: TRBJ2-2; D: NA; size: NA; V: TRBV7-3
CDR3: CASSVGLAVVLTGELFF; DNA: TGCGCCAGCAGCGTTGGACTAGCGGTCGTCCTAACCGGGGAGCTGTTTTTT; J: TRBJ2-2; D: TRBD2; size: NA; V: TRBV5-1
CDR3: CASRTGLANTGELFF; DNA: TGTGCCAGCAGGACAGGACTAGCGAACACCGGGGAGCTGTTTTTT; J: TRBJ2-2; D: NA; size: few; V: TRBV6-1
CDR3: CASQLAGEQYF; DNA: TGTGCCAGCCAACTAGCGGGAGAGCAGTACTTC; J: TRBJ2-7; D: TRBD2; size: NA; V: TRBV2
CDR3: CASSSLRWHQNIQYF; DNA: TGTGCCAGCAGCTCTTTGAGGTGGCACCAAAACATTCAGTACTTC; J: TRBJ2-4; D: NA; size: NA; V: TRBV7-2
CDR3: CASRGGQAYNEQFF; DNA: TGCGCCAGCAGGGGGGGACAGGCTTACAATGAGCAGTTCTTC; J: TRBJ2-1; D: NA; size: NA; V: TRBV7-2
CDR3: CASPPEAGRSNQPQHF; DNA: TGTGCCAGCCCCCCTGAGGCAGGACGTAGCAATCAGCCCCAGCATTTT; J: TRBJ1-5; D: NA; size: NA; V: TRBV21-1
CDR3: CASSSRVLSYEQYF; DNA: TGTGCCAGCAGTTCTCGCGTCCTATCCTACGAGCAGTACTTC; J: TRBJ2-7; D: NA; size: NA; V: TRBV27
CDR3: CASSYNGAYNEQFF; DNA: TGTGCCAGCAGTTACAACGGAGCGTACAATGAGCAGTTCTTC; J: TRBJ2-1; D: NA; size: NA; V: TRBV6-5
CDR3: CASRPNRGTEAFF; DNA: TGTGCCAGTAGGCCCAACAGGGGAACTGAAGCTTTCTTT; J: TRBJ1-1; D: TRBD1; size: NA; V: TRBV19
CDR3: CASSPSGGPQYF; DNA: TGTGCCAGCAGCCCTAGCGGGGGGCCTCAGTACTTC; J: TRBJ2-5; D: TRBD2; size: NA; V: TRBV7-9
CDR3: CASRLVLAGAVDEQFF; DNA: TGCGCCAGCAGGCTAGTACTAGCGGGAGCAGTAGATGAGCAGTTCTTC; J: TRBJ2-1; D: TRBD2; size: NA; V: TRBV5-1
CDR3: CASSPIRGFREQYF; DNA: TGTGCCAGCAGCCCTATCAGGGGATTTAGGGAGCAGTACTTC; J: TRBJ2-7; D: NA; size: NA; V: TRBV7-6
CDR3: CASSNRQETQYF; DNA: TGTGCCAGTAGTAACAGACAAGAGACCCAGTACTTC; J: TRBJ2-5; D: NA; size: NA; V: TRBV19
CDR3: CASSVGRVTGELFF; DNA: TGTGCCAGCAGCGTAGGGCGAGTCACCGGGGAGCTGTTTTTT; J: TRBJ2-2; D: NA; size: NA; V: TRBV9
CDR3: CSVKGLSNTEAFF; DNA: TGCAGCGTCAAGGGACTGTCGAACACTGAAGCTTTCTTT; J: TRBJ1-1; D: NA; size: NA; V: TRBV29-1
CDR3: CASSPPIAGVGTGELFF; DNA: TGTGCCAGCTCACCACCGATAGCGGGAGTAGGGACCGGGGAGCTGTTTTTT; J: TRBJ2-2; D: TRBD2; size: NA; V: TRBV18
CDR3: CASSFHWGSPSTGELFF; DNA: TGTGCCAGCAGCTTTCATTGGGGCTCCCCTTCCACCGGGGAGCTGTTTTTT; J: TRBJ2-2; D: NA; size: NA; V: TRBV7-7
CDR3: CASSSGTGASNYGYTF; DNA: TGTGCCAGCAGTTCCGGGACAGGGGCGTCCAACTATGGCTACACCTTC; J: TRBJ1-2; D: TRBD1; size: NA; V: TRBV6-5
CDR3: CASSDGQGVNTEAFF; DNA: TGTGCCAGCAGTGATGGACAGGGGGTGAACACTGAAGCTTTCTTT; J: TRBJ1-1; D: TRBD1; size: NA; V: TRBV28
CDR3: CASSGSGYEQYF; DNA: TGTGCCAGCAGTGGTTCTGGCTACGAGCAGTACTTC; J: TRBJ2-7; D: NA; size: NA; V: TRBV6-6
CDR3: CASSPGLAGVGELFF; DNA: TGTGCCAGCAGCCCGGGGCTAGCGGGAGTCGGGGAGCTGTTTTTT; J: TRBJ2-2; D: TRBD2; size: NA; V: TRBV4-2
CDR3: CATSSHGSSYEQYF; DNA: TGTGCCACCAGCAGCCATGGTAGCTCCTACGAGCAGTACTTC; J: TRBJ2-7; D: NA; size: NA; V: TRBV15
CDR3: CSANGLAGGTDTQYF; DNA: TGCAGCGCTAATGGACTAGCGGGGGGCACAGATACGCAGTATTTT; J: TRBJ2-3; D: TRBD2; size: NA; V: TRBV29-1
CDR3: CASSRQDSSDTQYF; DNA: TGCGCCAGCAGCCGTCAGGACTCTTCAGATACGCAGTATTTT; J: TRBJ2-3; D: NA; size: NA; V: TRBV5-1
CDR3: CASSDSGSNQPQHF; DNA: TGTGCCAGCAGTGACTCAGGGAGCAATCAGCCCCAGCATTTT; J: TRBJ1-5; D: NA; size: once; V: TRBV6-1
CDR3: CASSGQNYQPQYF; DNA: TGTGCCAGCAGCGGACAGAATTATCAGCCCCAGTATTTT; J: TRBJ2-3; D: NA; size: NA; V: TRBV7-9
CDR3: CASSPLSGGANYGYTF; DNA: TGTGCCAGCTCACCACTCTCCGGCGGAGCTAACTATGGCTACACCTTC; J: TRBJ1-2; D: NA; size: NA; V: TRBV18
CDR3: CASNFAPDTGELFF; DNA: TGTGCCAGTAACTTTGCGCCTGACACCGGGGAGCTGTTTTTT; J: TRBJ2-2; D: NA; size: once; V: TRBV19
CDR3: CASRTRGHEQYF; DNA: TGTGCCAGCAGAACCAGGGGGCACGAGCAGTACTTC; J: TRBJ2-7; D: TRBD1; size: NA; V: TRBV28
CDR3: CASSLLVSETQYF; DNA: TGTGCCAGCAGCTTACTAGTATCAGAGACCCAGTACTTC; J: TRBJ2-5; D: NA; size: NA; V: TRBV11-3
CDR3: CASSLDGRANTGELFF; DNA: TGTGCCAGCAGTTTAGATGGCAGGGCGAACACCGGGGAGCTGTTTTTT; J: TRBJ2-2; D: NA; size: NA; V: TRBV27
CDR3: CASRDRAKNIQYF; DNA: TGTGCCAGTAGGGACAGAGCCAAAAACATTCAGTACTTC; J: TRBJ2-4; D: NA; size: NA; V: TRBV19
CDR3: CASSLAKSSWGGNTIYF; DNA: TGTGCCAGCAGCTTGGCGAAGTCTTCCTGGGGTGGAAACACCATATATTTT; J: TRBJ1-3; D: NA; size: NA; V: TRBV5-6
CDR3: CASGGQGGYNEQFF; DNA: TGTGCCAGCGGAGGACAGGGGGGCTACAATGAGCAGTTCTTC; J: TRBJ2-1; D: TRBD1; size: NA; V: TRBV27
CDR3: CASSPRRGRVARFF; DNA: TGTGCCAGCAGTCCTCGACGGGGACGGGTAGCAAGGTTCTTC; J: TRBJ2-1; D: NA; size: NA; V: TRBV6-5
CDR3: CASSYGLAGRVDEQFF; DNA: TGTGCCAGCAGTTACGGACTAGCGGGAAGGGTAGATGAGCAGTTCTTC; J: TRBJ2-1; D: TRBD2; size: NA; V: TRBV6-6
CDR3: CASSFGVAGHQETQYF; DNA: TGTGCCAGCAGCTTCGGGGTAGCGGGTCATCAAGAGACCCAGTACTTC; J: TRBJ2-5; D: TRBD2; size: NA; V: TRBV11-3
CDR3: CASSQHQGNTEAFF; DNA: TGTGCCAGCAGCCAACACCAGGGAAACACTGAAGCTTTCTTT; J: TRBJ1-1; D: NA; size: medium-sized; V: TRBV7-3
CDR3: CASSYGTRSVNEQFF; DNA: TGTGCCAGCAGTTACGGGACTAGGAGTGTCAATGAGCAGTTCTTC; J: TRBJ2-1; D: TRBD2; size: NA; V: TRBV6-5
CDR3: CASSSRGLTGDEQFF; DNA: TGTGCCAGCAGCTCTAGAGGACTAACAGGCGATGAGCAGTTCTTC; J: TRBJ2-1; D: NA; size: NA; V: TRBV9
CDR3: CASSLAPSLGVYNYGYTF; DNA: TGTGCCAGCAGCTTAGCGCCATCGTTAGGGGTTTATAACTATGGCTACACCTTC; J: TRBJ1-2; D: NA; size: NA; V: TRBV7-6
CDR3: CASSEVGTAARNTIYF; DNA: TGTGCCAGCAGTGAAGTCGGGACTGCGGCAAGAAACACCATATATTTT; J: TRBJ1-3; D: NA; size: NA; V: TRBV6-1
CDR3: CASSLGWSRGGYNEQFF; DNA: TGTGCCAGCAGCTTAGGGTGGTCCCGTGGGGGCTACAATGAGCAGTTCTTC; J: TRBJ2-1; D: NA; size: NA; V: TRBV11-2
CDR3: CASSPSLNTEAFF; DNA: TGTGCCAGCAGCCCAAGTCTGAACACTGAAGCTTTCTTT; J: TRBJ1-1; D: NA; size: NA; V: TRBV7-9